Below are 18 T cell receptor beta chains sequenced from a single sample in a study of OX40 agonist ivuxolimab in advanced cancers. The protocol was immunoSEQ multiplex PCR, while the TCRdb copy is restricted to in-frame clones and leaves out a portion. The sample has about 24,000 clones, 60% to 85% seen once. This material consisted of CD4+ or CD8+ T cells sorted from blood, taken in a trial of the OX40 agonist ivuxolimab. These receptors all come from an adult with an advanced solid tumor such as melanoma, head and neck, liver or kidney cancer.

This clone is medium-sized (0.01 to 0.1%) by share. This chain links TRBV11-2 with TRBJ2-7, with 7 bases matching TRBD1. From germline, CDR1 is SGHAT and CDR2 FQNNGV. CDR3 size: 13 residues. V shed 4 bases, J shed 1 base, and the junction held 1 base outside the gene matches. CDR3 protein: CASSSGQSYEQYF. CDR3 coding DNA: TGTGCCAGCAGCTCGGGACAGTCCTACGAGCAGTACTTC.

The chain is built from TRBV7-2 and TRBJ1-2, with D possibly matching TRBD1 (5 bases). V gave up 1 base and J gave up 11 bases, with 14 bases separating them. Germline V lookup: CDR1 SGHTA, CDR2 FQGNSA. This CDR3 region has 13 residues. The CDR3 bases are TGTGCCAGCAGCTTAGAACAGGCTAGATTGTACACCTTC. Protein: CASSLEQARLYTF.

The genes are TRBV5-6 and TRBJ1-1; 7 bases line up with TRBD1. The ends lost 3 bases at V and 4 bases at J; junction bases unmatched: 9. The CDR3 covers 15 residues. Per the germline V gene, CDR1 is SGHDT and CDR2 is YYEEEE. The DNA of the CDR3 is TGTGCCAGCAGCTACCGCCGACAGGGCGGCACTGAAGCTTTCTTT. Protein: CASSYRRQGGTEAFF.

The chain joins TRBV5-1 to TRBJ2-1; D may be TRBD1 (5 bases). Trimming pared 4 bases from V and 8 bases from J, leaving 7 bases between. CDR3 length: 11 residues. Germline-derived CDR1 and CDR2 are SGHRS and YFSETQ. CDR3 coding DNA: TGCGCCAGCAGCGGGGCCCATGAGCAGTTCTTC. It yields the protein CASSGAHEQFF.

On this clone: This same CDR3 is encoded by further DNA sequences in the sample. V is TRBV5-1 and J is TRBJ1-5; D remains ambiguous. The length of the CDR3 is 14 residues. Trimming removed 5 bases from V and 4 bases from J, with 13 bases in between. From germline, CDR1 is SGHRS and CDR2 YFSETQ. CDR3: CASRLGTGNQPQHF. CDR3 coding DNA: TGCGCCAGCAGGTTAGGTACGGGAAATCAGCCCCAGCATTTT.

The chain employs TRBV1 and TRBJ2-7. TRBV1 is a pseudogene segment. CDR3 size: 13 residues. The CDR3 spells CTSSQLPFYEQYF. DNA of the CDR3: TGCACCAGCAGCCAATTACCATTTTACGAGCAGTACTTC.

The genes are TRBV7-9 and TRBJ2-7; no clear D gene. With 1 base removed from V and 6 bases from J, the gap between germline ends came to 7 bases. This CDR3 region has 12 residues. Germline CDR1 reads SEHNR; CDR2 reads FQNEAQ (reference sequence). DNA of the CDR3: TGTGCCAGCAGCTTAGGGGGTTCCGAGCAGTACTTC. It specifies CASSLGGSEQYF.

V gene TRBV5-4 combines with J gene TRBJ1-1, with 8 bases matching TRBD1. This CDR3 has 12 residues. Germline V gene sequence: CDR1 SGHNT, CDR2 YYREEE (reference sequence). V gave up 3 bases and J gave up 5 bases; unmatched junction bases: 0. The CDR3 DNA is TGTGCCAGCAGCTGGACAGGGACTGAAGCTTTCTTT. It codes for CASSWTGTEAFF.

V is TRBV7-2 and J is TRBJ2-3, with 7 bases that match TRBD2. The CDR3 runs 17 residues. CDR1 and CDR2 (germline): SGHTA, FQGNSA. V was pared by 0 bases and J by 4 bases, with 10 bases of the junction left unmatched. The CDR3 DNA reads as TGTGCCAGCAGCTTAGCCAGTCGGGGGAGGGGAGCAGATACGCAGTATTTT. It yields the protein CASSLASRGRGADTQYF.

This clone was seen a single time. In DNA form, the CDR3 reads TGTGCCAGCAGTGCCAAGACTAGCGGGTATGCCCTAACGAACACCGGGGAGCTGTTTTTT. It translates to CASSAKTSGYALTNTGELFF. The chain joins TRBV2 to TRBJ2-2; 10 positions match TRBD2. CDR1 and CDR2 from the germline V gene are SNHLY and FYNNEI. This CDR3 is 20 amino acids long. Trimming at V came to 4 bases and at J to 0 bases, leaving 14 bases not matched to a gene.

This clone was seen only a few times. V and J are TRBV6-5 and TRBJ2-3; unclear D gene. The germline V gene has CDR1 MNHEY and CDR2 SVGAGI. The CDR3 runs to 15 residues. V shed 1 base and J shed 1 base, with 9 bases lying between them. The CDR3 region is CASSYYGAGTDTQYF. The CDR3 nucleotides are TGTGCCAGCAGTTACTATGGAGCCGGCACAGATACGCAGTATTTT.

The chain combines TRBV4-2 with TRBJ2-3, with 11 bases fitting TRBD2. After removal of 0 bases from V and 5 bases from J, the junction contained 7 bases not matched to a gene. Germline loops: CDR1 LGHNA, CDR2 YNFKEQ. The CDR3 loop spans 17 amino acids. CDR3 nucleotides: TGTGCCAGCAGCCAAGAGAGGGCTAGCGGGGGGCTAGATACGCAGTATTTT. Protein product: CASSQERASGGLDTQYF.

This chain links TRBV29-1 with TRBJ2-2; no clear D gene. Germline V gene data show CDR1 as SQVTM and CDR2 as ANQGSEA. The CDR3 covers 11 residues. V dropped 1 base and J dropped 8 bases, with 5 bases sitting between them. The CDR3 nucleotides are TGCAGCGTTGAAGGCTTGGGGGAGCTGTTTTTT. Protein: CSVEGLGELFF.

The V call is TRBV2, the J call TRBJ2-1, with D hard to call. This CDR3 has 16 residues. V was shortened by 2 bases and J by 0 bases, with 11 bases between the two germline ends. CDR1 SNHLY and CDR2 FYNNEI come from the germline V gene. This chain's CDR3 is CASSESFLSSYNEQFF. The CDR3 region has the DNA TGTGCCAGCAGTGAATCCTTCCTGAGCTCCTACAATGAGCAGTTCTTC.

This clone was found a few times. V gene TRBV6-1 combines with J gene TRBJ1-1; D perhaps matches TRBD1 (5 bases). The germline CDR1 and CDR2 sequences are MNHNS and SASEGT. The CDR3 has 15 residues. Trimming left V 2 bases short and J 4 bases short, with 14 bases between. For the CDR3, the DNA is TGTGCCAGCAGTGAAATTGGGGGAGGAGGCACTGAAGCTTTCTTT. Its protein is CASSEIGGGGTEAFF.

V is TRBV7-8 and J is TRBJ1-5, with 7 bases that match TRBD1. The CDR3 contains 16 residues. Germline-derived CDR1 and CDR2 are SGHVS and FQNEAQ. With V trimmed by 4 bases and J by 3 bases, 9 bases remained unmatched. CDR3 DNA sequence: TGTGCCAGCAGCTCTAGGAGGACAGGTGACAATCAGCCCCAGCATTTT. Its translation is CASSSRRTGDNQPQHF.

This rearrangement joins TRBV19 to TRBJ1-5; no definite D call. Trimming removed 1 base from V and 2 bases from J, with 12 bases in between. CDR1 is LNHDA and CDR2 is SQIVND in the germline V gene (reference sequence). The CDR3 runs 16 residues. The CDR3 bases are TGTGCCAGTAGTATAGGTGTCAGCGAACGCAATCAGCCCCAGCATTTT. Amino acids: CASSIGVSERNQPQHF.

The chain employs TRBV7-7 and TRBJ2-3; 13 nucleotides align to TRBD2. CDR3 size: 16 residues. V dropped 5 bases and J dropped 3; count of bases not matched to a gene: 5. Germline lookup yields CDR1 SSHAT and CDR2 FNYEAQ (reference sequence). CDR3 protein: CASSPLAGGPTDTQYF. The CDR3 nucleotides are TGTGCCAGCAGCCCACTAGCGGGGGGGCCTACAGATACGCAGTATTTT.